This T cell receptor beta chain was observed in a study of OX40 agonist ivuxolimab in advanced cancers. The V segment lost 6 bases and the J segment 1 base; nucleotides outside the gene matches: 10. This CDR3 has 16 amino acids. Germline V CDR1 and CDR2: LNHDA, SQIVND (reference sequence). Clones were read by immunoSEQ multiplex PCR, and TCRdb kept only the in-frame ones, dropping some. This table has over 80,000 clones, 92% appearing once. The V and J genes are TRBV19 and TRBJ2-7; TRBD2 aligns across 9 bases. Sequencing was performed on CD4+ or CD8+ T cells sorted from blood, taken in a trial of the OX40 agonist ivuxolimab. This TCR came from an adult with an advanced solid tumor such as melanoma, head and neck, liver or kidney cancer. CDR3 in amino acids: CASSPRASGMSYEQYF. The CDR3 DNA reads TGTGCCAGTAGCCCTCGGGCTAGCGGGATGTCCTACGAGCAGTACTTC.